The 18 T cell receptor beta chains given below trace back to one sample, sequenced in a study of response to subunit inactivated influenza vaccine. TCRdb redid the calling of the RT-PCR reads with MiXCR, one entry per CDR3 protein. This sample carries more than 600,000 distinct CDR3 sequences, approximately 17% of them seen once, and the ten largest clones take approximately 11%. Sequences were derived from PBMCs from blood, sampled more than 4 days after vaccination. Every receptor here comes from a man in his fifties or sixties who received an inactivated influenza vaccine.

This clonotype appeared a few times. The V call is TRBV7-9, the J call TRBJ2-3; D is perhaps TRBD2 (5 bases). Germline CDR1 SEHNR, CDR2 FQNEAQ (reference sequence). The CDR3 is made up of 14 amino acids. Trimming took off 1 base at V and 5 bases at J, with 10 bases between the two ends. The DNA for the CDR3 is TGTGCCAGCAGCTTAGGCCGGGGAAGAGATACGCAGTATTTT. Amino acid sequence: CASSLGRGRDTQYF.

This clonotype was counted only a few times. The chain uses TRBV9 and TRBJ2-3, with 8 bases that match TRBD2. V lost 6 bases and J lost 4; bases outside the gene matches: 7. Looked up from germline, CDR1 is SGDLS and CDR2 is YYNGEE. The CDR3 covers 14 residues. The CDR3 DNA follows: TGTGCCAGCACCTCCCAAGCGGGGGCAGATACGCAGTATTTT. Translated, it gives CASTSQAGADTQYF.

This clonotype has only a few counts. The V gene is TRBV5-1, the J gene TRBJ2-1, with unresolved D. This CDR3 has 15 amino acids. V was cut by 4 bases and J by 6 bases, with 17 bases left in between. CDR1 is SGHRS and CDR2 is YFSETQ in the germline V gene. The CDR3 loop is CASSLNLAPPNEQFF. The CDR3 nucleotides are TGCGCCAGCAGCCTGAATTTGGCCCCCCCCAATGAGCAGTTCTTC.

In this sample, this clonotype turned up many times. This chain joins TRBV29-1 and TRBJ1-2, with TRBD1 matching 9 bases. The CDR3 extends over 13 amino acids. V dropped 4 bases and J dropped 7; count of bases not matched to a gene: 7. In germline, CDR1 is SQVTM, CDR2 ANQGSEA. The CDR3: CSVGDRAPRGYTF. CDR3 in DNA: TGCAGCGTTGGGGACAGGGCCCCTCGTGGCTACACCTTC.

The CDR3 sequence is CASSGSGLAGYNEQFF. The CDR3 DNA is TGTGCCAGCAGTGGATCGGGACTAGCAGGATACAATGAGCAGTTCTTC. The chain carries TRBV28 and TRBJ2-1; 9 bases line up with TRBD2. Germline V CDR1 and CDR2: MDHEN, SYDVKM. The V and J ends lost 5 bases and 4 bases, in that order; junction bases with no gene match: 9. CDR3 length: 16 amino acids.

A few counts support this clonotype. The rearrangement uses TRBV7-9 and TRBJ2-7; unclear D gene. The germline gives CDR1 SEHNR, CDR2 FQNEAQ (reference sequence). V lost 5 bases, J lost 3 bases, and 11 bases lay in between. CDR3 length equals 13 residues. The CDR3: CASSPSPVYEQYF. The CDR3 DNA sequence: TGTGCCAGCAGCCCCAGCCCTGTCTACGAGCAGTACTTC.

This clonotype was seen a handful of times. The rearrangement uses TRBV4-1 and TRBJ1-2; unclear D gene. Trimming stripped 2 bases from V and 1 base from J, with 14 bases between. The CDR3 totals 16 residues. CDR1 MGHRA and CDR2 YSYEKL come from the germline V gene. The CDR3 protein is CASSQNRRILNYGYTF. As DNA, the CDR3 is TGCGCCAGCAGCCAAAACCGACGGATCCTTAACTATGGCTACACCTTC.

V gene TRBV5-1 combines with J gene TRBJ1-2; no clear D. The CDR3 loop spans 14 amino acids. Looked up from germline, CDR1 is SGHRS and CDR2 is YFSETQ. V lost 3 bases to trimming and J lost 8 bases, with 17 bases between them. The CDR3 coding sequence is TGCGCCAGCAGCTCCGATTACAGCGTTGGGGGCTACACCTTC. Residues: CASSSDYSVGGYTF.

The V and J genes are TRBV5-1 and TRBJ2-5; no firm D call. Germline loops: CDR1 SGHRS, CDR2 YFSETQ. The CDR3 sequence is 14 residues long. V gave up 0 bases and J gave up 4 bases, with 10 bases separating them. CDR3 in amino acids: CASSLVGSSETQYF. CDR3 nucleotides: TGCGCCAGCAGCTTGGTTGGTTCTTCAGAGACCCAGTACTTC.

This chain links TRBV6-5 with TRBJ2-2, with 8 positions matching TRBD2. From germline, CDR1 is MNHEY and CDR2 SVGAGI. The CDR3 runs 14 residues. The junction had 0 bases not matched to a gene; V was cut back by 0 bases and J by 6 bases. CDR3 loop: CASSYSSGAGELFF. The CDR3 DNA follows: TGTGCCAGCAGTTACTCTAGCGGGGCCGGGGAGCTGTTTTTT.

This clonotype came up a few times. The rearrangement joins TRBV12-3 or TRBV12-4 to TRBJ2-2, with 9 positions matching TRBD2. The length of the CDR3 is 18 residues. J gave up 4 bases and V 1 base, and 10 bases lay outside the gene matches. CDR3 coding DNA: TGTGCCAGCAGTTTAGGAGCGGGGGGTTACTTCTCCACCGGGGAGCTGTTTTTT. Protein product: CASSLGAGGYFSTGELFF.

The chain uses TRBV15 and TRBJ2-7; D may be TRBD1 or TRBD2 (6 bases each). This CDR3 has 14 amino acids. Germline CDR1 is LNHNV and CDR2 is YYDKDF (reference sequence). With 0 bases removed from V and 2 bases from J, the gap between germline ends came to 8 bases. The CDR3 nucleotides read TGTGCCACCAGCAGAGATGGGGGGCCCTACGAGCAGTACTTC. Protein: CATSRDGGPYEQYF.

This clonotype was seen many times. The chain carries TRBV2 and TRBJ2-1; the D call may be TRBD1 or TRBD2 (5 bases each). V lost 4 bases and J lost 5, with 9 bases in between. Per the germline V gene, CDR1 is SNHLY and CDR2 is FYNNEI. The CDR3 is 13 residues long. The CDR3 DNA is TGTGCCAGCAGTGTGGGACCTGACAATGAGCAGTTCTTC. Its translation is CASSVGPDNEQFF. The full variable domain, in which reference TRBV2 and TRBJ2-1 provide the parts outside the CDR3, is EPEVTQTPSHQVTQMGQEVILRCVPISNHLYFYWYRQILGQKVEFLVSFYNNEISEKSEIFDDQFSVERPDGSNFTLKIRSTKLEDSAMYFCASSVGPDNEQFFGPGTRLTVL.

The gene calls are TRBV20-1 and TRBJ2-3; 8 bases agree with TRBD2. CDR1 and CDR2 (germline): DFQATT, SNEGSKA (reference sequence). This CDR3 spans 16 amino acids. J was trimmed by 0 bases and V by 3 bases; bases with no gene match: 8. The CDR3 reads CSASRTSSGSTDTQYF. The CDR3 DNA follows: TGCAGTGCTAGTCGCACCTCTAGCGGGAGCACAGATACGCAGTATTTT.

This clonotype was detected a few times. The gene calls are TRBV20-1 and TRBJ2-7; tentative D call: TRBD2 (5 bases). Trimming shortened V by 1 base and J by 4 bases, and 17 bases separated the two germline ends. Germline V gene lookup returns CDR1 DFQATT and CDR2 SNEGSKA (reference sequence). CDR3 length: 15 residues. DNA of the CDR3: TGCAGTGCTAGAGGGACGGCGGCCGGGAATTACGAGCAGTACTTC. Translating it yields CSARGTAAGNYEQYF.

This clonotype was seen at least ten times. The chain combines TRBV20-1 with TRBJ2-7; unclear D gene. The CDR3 runs 15 residues. CDR1 DFQATT and CDR2 SNEGSKA come from the germline V gene (reference sequence). The ends were cut back, 0 bases at V and 0 bases at J, with 12 bases in the middle. CDR3 DNA sequence: TGCAGTGCTAGAGATTTAGGCAGTCCCTCCTACGAGCAGTACTTC. Translating it yields CSARDLGSPSYEQYF.

This clonotype was counted a few times. This chain links TRBV12-3 or TRBV12-4 with TRBJ2-6; TRBD1 might be the D (5 bases). CDR3 size: 15 residues. Trimming pared 5 bases from V and 4 bases from J, leaving 12 bases between. In DNA form, the CDR3 reads TGTGCCAGCAGTCCGACAGTGAGAGGGGCCAACGTCCTGACTTTC. It translates to CASSPTVRGANVLTF.

A few counts support this clonotype. V and J are TRBV6-2 or TRBV6-3 and TRBJ2-1; 12 bases are shared with TRBD2. The ends lost 6 bases at V and 9 bases at J; junction bases unmatched: 15. Germline-derived CDR1 and CDR2 are MNHEY and SVGEGT. The CDR3 spans 17 residues. In DNA form, the CDR3 reads TGTGCCAGCAGGCCTCGTATTCTAGCGGGAGGGGTGGTTGAGCAGTTCTTC. Protein: CASRPRILAGGVVEQFF.